One and the same sample provided the 15 T cell receptor beta chains below, sequenced in a study of siplizumab effects on memory and regulatory T cells (dated by TCRdb to the late 2010s). The method was the immunoSEQ multiplex PCR assay. Entries here come from immuneACCESS through TCRdb and include only in-frame sequences with V and J called. Some clones fail to appear in such tables; in the studies checked, an unresolved V gene covers under half of the shortfall, and the cause of the remainder is unknown. This sample gives roughly 100,000 clones in total; 93% of them show up just once. 0.55% to 0.8% of the sample comes from the top ten. The sequencing input was Tregs sorted from blood. The receptors were gathered from a human donor in good health.

The chain recombines TRBV18 with TRBJ2-5, with 7 bases fitting TRBD1. The ends lost 4 bases at V and 5 bases at J; junction bases unmatched: 10. Germline CDR1 KGHSH, CDR2 LQKENI. The CDR3 spans 15 residues. In nucleotides, the CDR3 is TGTGCCAGCTCACGGATACAGGGGAATAGGGAGACCCAGTACTTC. This translates into CASSRIQGNRETQYF.

CDR3 DNA: TGTGCCTGGAGGCTGTACCCCGGGGAGCTGTTTTTT. Encoded protein: CAWRLYPGELFF. The chain uses TRBV30 and TRBJ2-2; D uncertain. The V gene lost 3 bases and the J gene lost 6 bases, with 8 bases spanning the gap. The germline V gene has CDR1 GTSNPN and CDR2 SVGIG (reference sequence). CDR3 length: 12 amino acids.

This chain joins TRBV7-9 and TRBJ2-7, with D possibly matching TRBD1 (6 bases). The CDR3 length is 16 residues. Germline loops: CDR1 SEHNR, CDR2 FQNEAQ (reference sequence). Trimming stripped 1 base from V and 3 bases from J, with 16 bases between. CDR3: CASSLGVPGHNYEQYF. Here the CDR3 DNA reads TGTGCCAGCAGCTTAGGGGTGCCGGGACACAACTACGAGCAGTACTTC.

This clone was observed a single time. The V gene is TRBV5-1, the J gene TRBJ2-5; D is ambiguous. Germline-derived CDR1 and CDR2 are SGHRS and YFSETQ. The CDR3 loop spans 11 amino acids. Trimming cost V 5 bases and J 2 bases, with 4 bases left between them. The CDR3 loop reads CASRRQETQYF. In DNA, the CDR3 is TGCGCCAGCAGAAGACAAGAGACCCAGTACTTC.

Only a few counts were recorded for this clone. J is TRBJ2-7 and V is TRBV9; 7 bases line up with TRBD1. The CDR3 length is 14 residues. In germline, CDR1 is SGDLS, CDR2 YYNGEE. Losses at the gene ends were 3 bases for V and 3 bases for J; bases not matched to a gene: 6. CDR3 protein: CASSAPGQDYEQYF. The CDR3 bases are TGTGCCAGCAGCGCCCCCGGACAGGACTACGAGCAGTACTTC.

This clone came up a few times. The chain couples TRBV6-6 to TRBJ1-1; D remains ambiguous. The CDR3 loop spans 13 amino acids. CDR1 is MNHNY, CDR2 SVGAGI, per germline (reference sequence). Trimming left V 2 bases short and J 7 bases short, with 11 bases between. CDR3 protein: CASSYAIKGEAFF. In nucleotides, the CDR3 is TGTGCCAGCAGTTACGCAATAAAGGGTGAAGCTTTCTTT.

This chain uses TRBV7-2 with TRBJ1-4; perhaps TRBD1 as D (6 bases). The CDR3 is 15 amino acids. V shed 1 base and J shed 4 bases, with 10 bases lying between them. Germline V lookup: CDR1 SGHTA, CDR2 FQGNSA. For the CDR3, the DNA is TGTGCCAGCAGCTTAGGTCCAGGGGTTAATGAAAAACTGTTTTTT. It is translated as CASSLGPGVNEKLFF.

This clone showed up just once. The rearrangement uses TRBV7-9 and TRBJ2-1, with D tentatively TRBD2 (5 bases). Germline V gene sequence: CDR1 SEHNR, CDR2 FQNEAQ (reference sequence). Trimming removed 7 bases at V and 0 bases at J, with 10 bases between. The CDR3 runs 14 residues. CDR3 loop: CASIPGSSYNEQFF. The CDR3 DNA sequence: TGTGCCAGCATCCCGGGGAGCTCCTACAATGAGCAGTTCTTC. The full variable domain, completed using reference TRBV7-9 and TRBJ2-1, is DTGVSQNPRHKITKRGQNVTFRCDPISEHNRLYWYRQTLGQGPEFLTYFQNEAQLEKSRLLSDRFSAERPKGSFSTLEIQRTEQGDSAMYLCASIPGSSYNEQFFGPGTRLTVL.

The chain joins TRBV2 to TRBJ1-4; 8 bases line up with TRBD1. Germline-derived CDR1 and CDR2 are SNHLY and FYNNEI. The V and J ends lost 2 bases and 10 bases, in that order; junction bases with no gene match: 6. The CDR3 spans 14 residues. CDR3 DNA: TGTGCCAGCAGTGAACAGGGGGCGTCAGGAAAACTGTTTTTT. Amino acids: CASSEQGASGKLFF.

The rearrangement links TRBV2 to TRBJ1-3; 11 bases align to TRBD1. The germline gives CDR1 SNHLY, CDR2 FYNNEI. The CDR3 sequence is 14 residues long. J lost 4 bases, V lost 7 bases, and 3 bases had no gene match. This CDR3 is CASKDRGPGNTIYF. CDR3 nucleotide sequence: TGTGCCAGCAAGGACAGGGGGCCCGGAAACACCATATATTTT. The variable domain in full, completed from reference TRBV2 and TRBJ1-3, reads EPEVTQTPSHQVTQMGQEVILRCVPISNHLYFYWYRQILGQKVEFLVSFYNNEISEKSEIFDDQFSVERPDGSNFTLKIRSTKLEDSAMYFCASKDRGPGNTIYFGEGSWLTVV.

This chain connects TRBV15 to TRBJ2-2; TRBD1 aligns across 8 bases. J gave up 5 bases and V 5 bases, and 10 bases lay outside the gene matches. The germline CDR1 and CDR2 sequences are LNHNV and YYDKDF (reference sequence). This CDR3 comprises 16 residues. The CDR3 coding sequence is TGTGCCACCAGCGCCATGTCGACAGGGGTAACCGGGGAGCTGTTTTTT. This sequence encodes CATSAMSTGVTGELFF. Variable domain in full (rest from reference TRBV15 and TRBJ2-2): DAMVIQNPRYQVTQFGKPVTLSCSQTLNHNVMYWYQQKSSQAPKLLFHYYDKDFNNEADTPDNFQSRRPNTSFCFLDIRSPGLGDTAMYLCATSAMSTGVTGELFFGEGSRLTVL.

V and J are TRBV7-6 and TRBJ2-7; D is undetermined. V was trimmed by 2 bases and J by 6 bases, leaving 11 bases between them. The length of the CDR3 is 13 residues. Germline-derived CDR1 and CDR2 are SGHVS and FNYEAQ. CDR3 protein: CASSLFEYSEQYF. For the CDR3, the DNA is TGTGCCAGCAGCTTATTCGAGTATTCCGAGCAGTACTTC.

The chain uses TRBV30 and TRBJ1-1, with 8 bases identical to TRBD1. This CDR3 comprises 14 residues. V lost 2 bases to trimming and J lost 4 bases; unmatched junction nucleotides: 6. CDR1 is GTSNPN and CDR2 is SVGIG in the germline V gene (reference sequence). The CDR3 here is CAWSPRTGLTEAFF. Here the CDR3 DNA reads TGTGCCTGGAGTCCCCGGACAGGGCTCACTGAAGCTTTCTTT.

This clone has just one count. CDR3 bases: TGTGCCAGCAGCCCCGGGACTAGCGGGGCCGCATACACAGATACGCAGTATTTT. It is translated as CASSPGTSGAAYTDTQYF. The V call is TRBV14, the J call TRBJ2-3, with 13 bases aligning to TRBD2. Trimming cost V 4 bases and J 2 bases; bases outside gene matches: 9. Germline V gene data show CDR1 as SGHDN and CDR2 as FVKESK. The CDR3 consists of 18 residues.

The rearrangement joins TRBV20-1 to TRBJ2-7; TRBD1 or TRBD2 may be the D gene (5 bases each). The germline gives CDR1 DFQATT, CDR2 SNEGSKA (reference sequence). This CDR3 is 11 amino acids long. Trimming shortened V by 0 bases and J by 9 bases, and 9 bases separated the two germline ends. CDR3 region: CSARDSGAQYF. The CDR3 DNA is TGCAGTGCTAGAGACTCCGGGGCGCAGTACTTC.